This TCR beta chain was recovered during a study of monozygotic twins with cystic fibrosis. Profiling relied on immunoSEQ multiplex PCR, and the TCRdb table lists in-frame clones only, not all of them. This sample has approximately 15,000 clones, with about 93% found just once. Trimming left V 0 bases short and J 5 bases short, with 9 bases between. CDR1 SGDLS and CDR2 YYNGEE come from the germline V gene. The CDR3 length is 13 residues. Sample: blood. V is TRBV9 and J is TRBJ2-7; D remains ambiguous. This sequence originates from a girl aged 2 to 9 with cystic fibrosis. The DNA for the CDR3 is TGTGCCAGCAGCGTAGCTCCGGGCCACGAGCAGTACTTC. Encoded protein: CASSVAPGHEQYF.